The clone carrying this T cell receptor beta chain was seen a handful of times. No antigen is known for it. This sample is part of a study of cytomegalovirus exposure and HLA in healthy donors. Findings and caveats of the study: The analysis excluded some indistinguishable V segments, including TRBV6-2 and TRBV6-3. TCR beta V- and J-gene trimming was later associated with a missense DCLRE1C variant.

Primers included in the PCR were 60 Vbeta and 13 Jbeta primers. Data came from immunoSEQ multiplex PCR; TCRdb stores just in-frame clones and leaves some out. The sample carries 180,000 or so clones, 81% recorded once. Germline CDR1 is MNHEY and CDR2 is SMNVEV (reference sequence). The V gene lost 2 bases and the J gene lost 2 bases, with 7 bases spanning the gap. The CDR3 runs 13 residues. The rearrangement links TRBV27 to TRBJ2-7, with a possible D match to TRBD1 (5 bases). The sequence was obtained from a woman aged 18 to 35 in good health and CMV-seropositive. The sample comprised PBMCs. Here the CDR3 reads CASSLSRAYEQYF. The CDR3 DNA reads as TGTGCCAGCAGTTTAAGCAGGGCCTACGAGCAGTACTTC.